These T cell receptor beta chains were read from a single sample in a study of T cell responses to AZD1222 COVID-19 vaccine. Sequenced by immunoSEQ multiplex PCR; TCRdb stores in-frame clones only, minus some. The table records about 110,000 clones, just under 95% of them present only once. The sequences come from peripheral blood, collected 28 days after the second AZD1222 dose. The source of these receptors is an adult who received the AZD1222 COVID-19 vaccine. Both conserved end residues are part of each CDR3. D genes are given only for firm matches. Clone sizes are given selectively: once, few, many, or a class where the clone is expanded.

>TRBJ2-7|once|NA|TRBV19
TGTGCCAGTAGTATCTCAGTTGGGGATCCCACTCTGAACGAGCAGTACTTC
CASSISVGDPTLNEQYF
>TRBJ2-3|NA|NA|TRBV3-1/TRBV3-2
TGTGCCAGCAGCCAAGGGCGGGGTTGGACAGATACGCAGTATTTT
CASSQGRGWTDTQYF
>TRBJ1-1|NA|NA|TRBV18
TGTGCCAGCTCACGCAGTGGAGGGGCGAACACTGAAGCTTTCTTT
CASSRSGGANTEAFF
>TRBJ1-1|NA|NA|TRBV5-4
TGTGCCAGCAGATCCGGGACAAACACTGAAGCTTTCTTT
CASRSGTNTEAFF
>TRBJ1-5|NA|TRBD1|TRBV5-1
TGCGCCAGCAGCTTGACAGGGGGAAATCAGCCCCAGCATTTT
CASSLTGGNQPQHF
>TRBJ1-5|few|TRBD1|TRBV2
TGTGCCAGCAGTGAAGTTGGGACAGCTACTAATCAGCCCCAGCATTTT
CASSEVGTATNQPQHF
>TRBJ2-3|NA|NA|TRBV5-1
TGCGCCAGCAGCTTGGGACAGGAGGCAGATACGCAGTATTTT
CASSLGQEADTQYF
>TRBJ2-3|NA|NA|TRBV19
TGTGCCAGTAGTATAAGGTTCGGGGCGGCGGGCACAGATACGCAGTATTTT
CASSIRFGAAGTDTQYF
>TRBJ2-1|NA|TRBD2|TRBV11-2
TGTGCCAGCAGCTCCCCTAGCGGGGGCCTCTACAATGAGCAGTTCTTC
CASSSPSGGLYNEQFF
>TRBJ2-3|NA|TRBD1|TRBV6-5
TGTGCCAGCAGTACAGCGGACAGGGGTTCTTCTACGCAGTATTTT
CASSTADRGSSTQYF
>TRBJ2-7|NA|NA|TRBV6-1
TGTGCCAGCAGTGAAGACAGGGCCTACGAGCAGTACTTC
CASSEDRAYEQYF
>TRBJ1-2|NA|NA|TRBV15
TGTGCCACCAGCAGAGATCTAACGGAATATGGCTACACCTTC
CATSRDLTEYGYTF
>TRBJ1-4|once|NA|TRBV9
TGTGCCAGCGGGGGGCAGGGAGGACTAGCTAATGAAAAACTGTTTTTT
CASGGQGGLANEKLFF
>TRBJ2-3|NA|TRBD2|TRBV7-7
TGTGCTAGCAGCACGGCTTCTAGCGGAACAGATACGCAGTATTTT
CASSTASSGTDTQYF
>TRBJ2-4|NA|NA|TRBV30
TGTGCCTTATCTTCCCGGCGAGCCAAAAACATTCAGTACTTC
CALSSRRAKNIQYF
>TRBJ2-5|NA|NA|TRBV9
TGTGCCAGCAGCGTAGCTGGTCAAGAGACCCAGTACTTC
CASSVAGQETQYF
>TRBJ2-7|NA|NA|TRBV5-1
TGCGCCAGCAAGGAGGGGGAACAGGCCACCTACGAGCAGTACTTC
CASKEGEQATYEQYF
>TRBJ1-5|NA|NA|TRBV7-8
TGTGCCAGCAGCTTACGATCTACAGGGTATAGCAATCAGCCCCAGCATTTT
CASSLRSTGYSNQPQHF
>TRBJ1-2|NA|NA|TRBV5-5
TGTGCCAGCAGCTTGGTCACGACCACCAGTAACTATGGCTACACCTTC
CASSLVTTTSNYGYTF
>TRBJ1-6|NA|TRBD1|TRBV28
TGTGCCAGCACCAGTCAGGGGGGTTCCTATAATTCACCCCTCCACTTT
CASTSQGGSYNSPLHF
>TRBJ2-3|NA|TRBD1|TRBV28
TGTGCCAGCAGGGAGTCCGGGACAGGGCGTGCAGATACGCAGTATTTT
CASRESGTGRADTQYF
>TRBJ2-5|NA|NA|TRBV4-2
TGTGCCAGCAGCCAAGGAGGGGCCCAAGAGACCCAGTACTTC
CASSQGGAQETQYF
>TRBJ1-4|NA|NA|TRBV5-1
TGCGCCAGCAGCTTCCGCGGGACGGTGGCAACTAATGAAAAACTGTTTTTT
CASSFRGTVATNEKLFF
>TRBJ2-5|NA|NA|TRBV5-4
TGTGCCAGCAGCTTGGGCCAAGAGACCCAGTACTTC
CASSLGQETQYF
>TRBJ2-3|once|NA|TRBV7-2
TGTGCCAGCAGCTCCCTCGGGGGGCGAGATACGCAGTATTTT
CASSSLGGRDTQYF
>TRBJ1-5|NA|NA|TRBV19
TGTGCCAGTAGTATAGACGACCCCACTCAGCCCCAGCATTTT
CASSIDDPTQPQHF